The T cell receptor beta chain under discussion was sequenced for a study of blood T cell repertoires in COVID-19. Study-level information: COVID-19 samples from acute and convalescent phases originated in the United States, Italy and Spain. In each case, the material was cDNA or gDNA derived from T cells, B-cell-depleted T cells, or PBMCs.

This table comes from immunoSEQ multiplex PCR, and its TCRdb copy is limited to in-frame clones, with some not included. The top ten clones hold 22% of a sample with some 22,000 clones, 75% to 90% of them seen once. Germline CDR1 is SGHTA and CDR2 is FQGNSA. With 2 bases clipped from V and 4 bases from J, the junction kept 1 base outside the gene matches. This CDR3 is 14 amino acids long. The sample comprised peripheral blood. The chain is built from TRBV7-2 and TRBJ2-1; 8 bases match TRBD1. The clonotype was recovered from a man older than 75 with active or convalescent COVID-19. CDR3 in amino acids: CASSLQGAYNEQFF. The CDR3 DNA reads TGTGCCAGCAGCTTACAGGGGGCTTACAATGAGCAGTTCTTC.